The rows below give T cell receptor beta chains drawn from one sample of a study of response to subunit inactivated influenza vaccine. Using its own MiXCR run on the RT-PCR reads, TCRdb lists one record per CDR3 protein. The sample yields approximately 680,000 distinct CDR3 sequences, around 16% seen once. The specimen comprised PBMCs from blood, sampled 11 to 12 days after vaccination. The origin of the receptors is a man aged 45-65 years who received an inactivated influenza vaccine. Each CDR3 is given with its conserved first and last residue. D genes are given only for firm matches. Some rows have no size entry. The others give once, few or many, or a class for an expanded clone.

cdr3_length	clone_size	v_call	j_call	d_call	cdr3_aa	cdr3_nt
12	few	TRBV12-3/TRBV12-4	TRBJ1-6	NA	CASTGPESPLHF	TGTGCCAGCACCGGCCCTGAATCACCCCTCCACTTT
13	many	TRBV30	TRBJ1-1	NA	CAWRNQLNTEAFF	TGTGCCTGGAGAAATCAGCTGAACACTGAAGCTTTCTTT
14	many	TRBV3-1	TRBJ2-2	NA	CASSPRGGTGELFF	TGTGCCAGCAGTCCCAGGGGGGGAACCGGGGAGCTGTTTTTT
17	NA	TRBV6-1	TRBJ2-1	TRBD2	CASSPEVGGGYYNEQFF	TGTGCCAGCAGCCCCGAAGTCGGGGGGGGTTATTACAATGAGCAGTTCTTC
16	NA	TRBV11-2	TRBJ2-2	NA	CASSLDPGVDTGELFF	TGTGCCAGCAGCTTAGATCCGGGGGTGGACACCGGGGAGCTGTTTTTT
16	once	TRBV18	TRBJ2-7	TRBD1	CASSQTSTGRIYEQYF	TGTGCCAGCTCACAAACCTCGACAGGGCGAATCTACGAGCAGTACTTC
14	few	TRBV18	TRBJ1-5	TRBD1	CASSKGTGGQPQHF	TGTGCCAGCTCAAAAGGGACAGGGGGACAGCCCCAGCATTTT
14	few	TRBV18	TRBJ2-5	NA	CASSPSVLQETQYF	TGTGCCAGCTCACCGAGCGTGTTGCAAGAGACCCAGTACTTC
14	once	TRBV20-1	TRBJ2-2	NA	CSADGPGNTGELFF	TGCAGTGCTGACGGACCCGGGAACACCGGGGAGCTGTTTTTT
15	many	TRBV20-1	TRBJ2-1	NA	CSARGARSLYNEQFF	TGCAGTGCTAGAGGCGCCAGGAGCTTATACAATGAGCAGTTCTTC
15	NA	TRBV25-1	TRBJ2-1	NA	CASSLLFLAGNGGFF	TGTGCCAGCTCCCTCCTCTTTCTAGCCGGCAACGGTGGGTTCTTC
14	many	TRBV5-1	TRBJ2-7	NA	CASSLVVAQGEQYF	TGCGCCAGCAGCTTGGTGGTAGCGCAGGGCGAGCAGTACTTC
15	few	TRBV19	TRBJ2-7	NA	CASTFGSGYSYEQYF	TGTGCCAGCACATTCGGTAGCGGTTATTCCTACGAGCAGTACTTC
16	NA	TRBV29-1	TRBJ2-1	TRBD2	CSVAAGLAGFSNEQFF	TGCAGCGTTGCTGCGGGACTAGCGGGATTTAGCAATGAGCAGTTCTTC
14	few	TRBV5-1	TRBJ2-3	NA	CASSLRSSTDTQYF	TGCGCCAGCAGCTTGAGAAGTAGCACAGATACGCAGTATTTT
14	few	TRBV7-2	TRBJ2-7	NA	CASSLAAVPYEQYF	TGTGCCAGCAGCTTAGCGGCGGTTCCCTACGAGCAGTACTTC
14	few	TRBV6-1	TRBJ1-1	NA	CASIQGSMNTEAFF	TGTGCCAGCATACAGGGCTCCATGAACACTGAAGCTTTCTTT
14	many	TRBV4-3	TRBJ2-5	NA	CASSQDPTEETQYF	TGCGCCAGCAGCCAAGATCCCACAGAAGAGACCCAGTACTTC
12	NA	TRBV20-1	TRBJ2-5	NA	CSAVKDTGAQYF	TGCAGTGCAGTAAAGGACACCGGGGCCCAGTACTTC
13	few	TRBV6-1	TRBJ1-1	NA	CASSERSRDEAFF	TGTGCCAGCAGTGAAAGATCCCGGGATGAAGCTTTCTTT
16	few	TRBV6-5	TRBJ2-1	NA	CASSYAGRSSYNEQFF	TGTGCCAGCAGTTACGCGGGGAGGAGCTCCTACAATGAGCAGTTCTTC
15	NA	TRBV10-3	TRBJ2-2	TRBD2	CAISLSGGNTGELFF	TGTGCCATCAGTTTAAGCGGGGGAAACACCGGGGAGCTGTTTTTT
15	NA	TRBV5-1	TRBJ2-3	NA	CASSPRDPGLNTQYF	TGCGCCAGCAGCCCCCGGGACCCAGGGTTAAATACGCAGTATTTT
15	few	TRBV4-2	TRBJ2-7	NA	CASSPPGVRSYEQYF	TGTGCCAGCAGCCCCCCCGGGGTCCGCTCCTACGAGCAGTACTTC
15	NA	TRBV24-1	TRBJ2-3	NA	CATSDFHRATDTQYF	TGTGCCACCAGTGATTTTCACAGGGCCACAGATACGCAGTATTTT
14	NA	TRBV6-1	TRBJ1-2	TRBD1	CASSRTGRGDGYTF	TGTGCCAGCTCCCGGACAGGGCGAGGAGATGGCTACACCTTC
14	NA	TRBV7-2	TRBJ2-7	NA	CASSPSSLFLEQYF	TGTGCCAGCAGCCCGAGTTCGCTATTCCTCGAGCAGTACTTC
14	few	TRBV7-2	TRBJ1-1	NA	CASRAGLVNTEAFF	TGTGCCAGCAGGGCGGGACTTGTGAACACTGAAGCTTTCTTT
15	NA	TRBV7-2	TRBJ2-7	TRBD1	CASSPWDRGSDEQYF	TGTGCCAGCAGCCCCTGGGACAGGGGATCTGACGAGCAGTACTTC
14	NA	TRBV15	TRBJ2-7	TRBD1	CATSRDRGASEQYF	TGTGCCACCAGCAGGGACAGGGGCGCGTCCGAGCAGTACTTC
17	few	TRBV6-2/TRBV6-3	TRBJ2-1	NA	CASSYEGRGGDSFEQFF	TGTGCCAGCAGTTACGAGGGTAGGGGGGGCGATAGTTTTGAGCAGTTCTTC
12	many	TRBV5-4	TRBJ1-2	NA	CASSPDNYGYTF	TGTGCCAGCAGCCCCGACAACTATGGCTACACCTTC
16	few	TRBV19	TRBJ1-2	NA	CASSIIPSHGGYGYTF	TGTGCCAGTAGTATTATCCCGAGCCATGGGGGCTATGGCTACACCTTC
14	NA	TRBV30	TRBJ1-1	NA	CAWIFPGSNTEAFF	TGTGCCTGGATCTTTCCAGGGTCGAACACTGAAGCTTTCTTT
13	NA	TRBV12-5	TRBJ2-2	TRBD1	CASGRGRVGELFF	TGTGCTAGTGGCAGGGGGCGCGTCGGGGAGCTGTTTTTT
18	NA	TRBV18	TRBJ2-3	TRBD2	CASSPTSGSLFSTDTQYF	TGTGCCAGCTCACCCACTAGCGGGAGCCTGTTTAGCACAGATACGCAGTATTTT
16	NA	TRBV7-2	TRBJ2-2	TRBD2	CASSSATAGVHGELFF	TGTGCCAGCAGCTCCGCAACGGCGGGGGTACACGGGGAGCTGTTTTTT
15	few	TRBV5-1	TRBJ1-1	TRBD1	CASSRDRVLTTEAFF	TGCGCCAGCAGCAGGGACAGGGTTCTTACCACTGAAGCTTTCTTT
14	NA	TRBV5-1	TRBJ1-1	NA	CASSLRTENTEAFF	TGCGCCAGCAGCCTAAGGACGGAGAACACTGAAGCTTTCTTT
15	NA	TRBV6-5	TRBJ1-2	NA	CASSYSEGPTYGYTF	TGTGCCAGCAGTTACTCGGAGGGGCCTACCTATGGCTACACCTTC
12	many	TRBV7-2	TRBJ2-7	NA	CASSSTGTSKHF	TGTGCCAGCAGCTCCACCGGGACATCGAAGCACTTC
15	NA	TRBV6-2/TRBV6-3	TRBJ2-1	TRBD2	CASRTSGSSGREQFF	TGTGCCAGCAGGACTAGCGGGAGTTCCGGAAGAGAGCAGTTCTTC
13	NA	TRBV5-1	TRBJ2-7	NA	CASSLFPGNEQYF	TGCGCCAGCAGCTTGTTTCCAGGGAACGAGCAGTACTTC
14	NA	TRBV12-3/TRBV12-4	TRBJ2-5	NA	CASSFQLGAETQYF	TGTGCCAGCAGTTTCCAGCTGGGCGCAGAGACCCAGTACTTC
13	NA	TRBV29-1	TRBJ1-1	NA	CSTKLEPNTEAFF	TGCAGCACCAAGCTAGAACCGAACACTGAAGCTTTCTTT
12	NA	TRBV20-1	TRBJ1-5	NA	CSARQGPQPQHF	TGCAGTGCTAGACAGGGGCCCCAGCCCCAGCATTTT
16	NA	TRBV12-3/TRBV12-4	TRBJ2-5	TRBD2	CASSLDSGGPRETQYF	TGTGCCAGCAGTTTAGATAGCGGGGGCCCCCGGGAGACCCAGTACTTC
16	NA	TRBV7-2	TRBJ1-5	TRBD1	CASSLAGTGGFQPQHF	TGTGCCAGCAGCCTAGCCGGGACAGGGGGTTTTCAGCCCCAGCATTTT
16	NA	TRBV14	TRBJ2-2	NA	CASSHGLGRATGELFF	TGTGCCAGCAGCCATGGTTTGGGACGTGCCACCGGGGAGCTGTTTTTT
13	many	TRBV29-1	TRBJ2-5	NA	CSVGGLYQETQYF	TGCAGCGTTGGAGGCCTCTACCAAGAGACCCAGTACTTC
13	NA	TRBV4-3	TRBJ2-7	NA	CASSQDLQTEQHF	TGCGCCAGCAGCCAAGATCTACAGACCGAGCAGCACTTC
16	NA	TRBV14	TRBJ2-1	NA	CASSHVLGLSYNEQFF	TGTGCCAGCAGCCACGTATTAGGCCTCTCCTACAATGAGCAGTTCTTC
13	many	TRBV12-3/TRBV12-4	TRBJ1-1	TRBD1	CASSLGTGQRAFF	TGTGCCAGCAGTTTAGGGACAGGCCAGAGAGCTTTCTTT